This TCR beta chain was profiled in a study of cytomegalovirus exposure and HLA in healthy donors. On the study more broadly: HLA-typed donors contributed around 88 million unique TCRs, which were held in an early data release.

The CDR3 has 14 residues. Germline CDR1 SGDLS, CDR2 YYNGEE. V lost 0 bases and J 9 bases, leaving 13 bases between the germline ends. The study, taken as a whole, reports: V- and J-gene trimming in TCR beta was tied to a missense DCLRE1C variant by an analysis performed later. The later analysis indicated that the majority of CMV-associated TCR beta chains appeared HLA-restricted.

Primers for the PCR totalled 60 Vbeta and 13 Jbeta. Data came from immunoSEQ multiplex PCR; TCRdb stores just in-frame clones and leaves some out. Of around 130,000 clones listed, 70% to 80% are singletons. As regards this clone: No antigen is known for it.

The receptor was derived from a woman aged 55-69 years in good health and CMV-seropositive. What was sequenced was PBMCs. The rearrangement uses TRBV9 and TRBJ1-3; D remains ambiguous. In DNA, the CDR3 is TGTGCCAGCAGCGTAGCCCCTATTGGTGGCACCATATATTTT. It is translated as CASSVAPIGGTIYF.